This T cell receptor (beta chain) was sequenced in a study of T-cell reconstitution after alpha-beta-depleted transplantation in children. General observations from the study: A year post-transplant, T-cell counts and diversity derived mostly from newly produced T cells. Surviving recipient cells, namely T cells and thymic progenitors, were the source of high day-60 TCRbeta diversity in some patients. Reportedly, roughly two months post-transplant, alpha-beta T cells arose from several hundred expanded graft clones.

Trimming removed 2 bases at V and 1 base at J, with 7 bases between. The germline gives CDR1 SGHDT, CDR2 YYEEEE. The CDR3 contains 14 residues. Concerning this clonotype itself: Antigen: not known.

Unique molecular identifiers were incorporated during preparation of the TCRbeta library. In TCRdb, the PCR reads were re-called with MiXCR into one record per CDR3 protein. The data show more than 400,000 distinct CDR3 sequences, 10% to 12% seen once. This receptor was obtained from a female patient between 2 and 15 years old who had a stem cell transplant for aplastic anemia, so the T cells may come from the graft donor. The chain has TRBV5-6 and TRBJ2-1, with D hard to call. Material: PBMCs, mostly from graft donor cells, obtained 180 days after TCRalphabeta/CD19-depleted stem cell transplant. In DNA form, the CDR3 reads TGTGCCAGCAGCTTTATCCGATCCTACAATGAGCAGTTCTTC. This translates into CASSFIRSYNEQFF. Full variable domain (outside the CDR3, taken from reference TRBV5-6 and TRBJ2-1): DAGVTQSPTHLIKTRGQQVTLRCSPKSGHDTVSWYQQALGQGPQFIFQYYEEEERQRGNFPDRFSGHQFPNYSSELNVNALLLGDSALYLCASSFIRSYNEQFFGPGTRLTVL.